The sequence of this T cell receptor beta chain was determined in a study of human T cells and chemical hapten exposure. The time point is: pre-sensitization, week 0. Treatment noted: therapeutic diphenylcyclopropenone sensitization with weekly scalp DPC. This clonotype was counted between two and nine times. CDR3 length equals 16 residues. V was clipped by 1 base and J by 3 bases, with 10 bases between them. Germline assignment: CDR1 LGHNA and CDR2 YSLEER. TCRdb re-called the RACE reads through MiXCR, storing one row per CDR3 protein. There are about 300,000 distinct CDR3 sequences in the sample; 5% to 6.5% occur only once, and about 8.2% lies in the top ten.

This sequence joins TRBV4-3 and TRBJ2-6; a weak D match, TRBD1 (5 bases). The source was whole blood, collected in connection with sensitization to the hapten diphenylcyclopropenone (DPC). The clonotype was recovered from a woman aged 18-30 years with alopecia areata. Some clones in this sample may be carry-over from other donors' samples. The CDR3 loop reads CASSQAQGFGANVLTF. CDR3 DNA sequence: TGCGCCAGCAGCCAAGCCCAGGGCTTTGGGGCCAACGTCCTGACTTTC.